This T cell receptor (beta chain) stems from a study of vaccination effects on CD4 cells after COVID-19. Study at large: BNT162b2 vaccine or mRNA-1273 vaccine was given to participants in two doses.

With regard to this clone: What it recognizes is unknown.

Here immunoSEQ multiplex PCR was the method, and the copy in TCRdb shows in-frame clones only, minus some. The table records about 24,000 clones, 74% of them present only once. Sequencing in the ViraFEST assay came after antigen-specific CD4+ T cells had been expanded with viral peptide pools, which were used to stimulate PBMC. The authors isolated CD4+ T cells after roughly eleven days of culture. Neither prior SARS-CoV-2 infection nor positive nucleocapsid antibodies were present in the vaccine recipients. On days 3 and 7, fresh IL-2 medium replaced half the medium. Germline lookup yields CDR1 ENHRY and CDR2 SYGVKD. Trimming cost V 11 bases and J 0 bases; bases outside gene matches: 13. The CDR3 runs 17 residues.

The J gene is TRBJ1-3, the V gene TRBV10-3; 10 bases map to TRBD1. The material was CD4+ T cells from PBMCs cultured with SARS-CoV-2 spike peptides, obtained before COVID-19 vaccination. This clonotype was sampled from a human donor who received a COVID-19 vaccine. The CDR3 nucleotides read TGTGCCGTACAGACAGGGGGCCTTTACAACTCTGGAAACACCATATATTTT. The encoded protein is CAVQTGGLYNSGNTIYF.